What follows is one TCR beta chain and its context. The antigen remains undetermined. The CDR3 has 16 residues. Germline V gives CDR1 SGHAT, CDR2 FQNNGV. This sample is drawn from a study of blood T cells in healthy people across ages. Next came a second PCR, run for about 7 to 12 cycles, which used a sample-barcoded 5' primer along with a J-beta primer mix. TCRdb recomputed calls from the 5' RACE reads with MiXCR, one row per CDR3 protein. The sample contains 710,000 or so distinct CDR3 sequences, over 20% of which appear only once. Study-wide findings and caveats: Naive CD4+ cells and diversity were both higher in long-lived donors than in aged donors.

This clonotype was sampled from a man between 70 and 80 years old in good health. The chain couples TRBV11-2 to TRBJ2-5; 8 positions match TRBD1. Near its end, the DNA agrees better with TRBJ2-7, so the J call may be wrong. The sample comprised blood. CDR3 loop: CASSLEAGGQSYEQYF. CDR3 nucleotide sequence: TGTGCCAGCAGCTTAGAGGCAGGGGGCCAGTCCTACGAGCAGTACTTC.